This TCR beta chain was sequenced for a study of blood T cell repertoires in COVID-19 (dated by TCRdb to the early 2020s). In the study overall: Samples covering the acute and convalescent phases of COVID-19 were provided by collaborators in the United States, Italy and Spain. A freely available public database, intended as a resource for researchers studying the immune response to SARS-CoV-2, is where the repertoires were released. HLA class I and class II types, where available, came from metadata supplied by the sample provider rather than from assay-based typing. Deeply sampled blood TCRbeta repertoires from subjects exposed to, actively infected with, or recovered from COVID-19 were included in the dataset. Sample metadata almost always included a de-identified subject ID, COVID-19 status, age in years and sex. The samples were drawn from two sources: the first 160 participants of the ongoing ImmuneRACE study, and 950 to 1,500 subjects contributed by 6 global collaborators. The prospective study material was composed of cDNA or gDNA derived from T cells, B-cell-depleted T cells, or PBMCs.

TCRbeta CDR3 regions were amplified from genomic DNA using the immunoSEQ Assay, a bias-controlled multiplex PCR. The source study handled its data this way. Nucleated cell counts per sample were estimated from amplification of reference gene primers within the assay. To quantify the absolute abundance of each unique TCRbeta CDR3 rearrangement, sequence reads were collapsed and filtered. Productive Simpson clonality was computed per sample as the square root of Simpson's diversity index over productive rearrangements. The source is immuneACCESS, and TCRdb retained only in-frame sequences with V and J called. Part of the clones is not carried over; for the studies checked, unresolved V genes explain less than half of this, and the remainder is unexplained. V and J calls and clone size come straight from that table; D and trimming were deduced from the DNA. This sample comprises around 330,000 clones, roughly 90% of them detected only once. Jointly, the top ten make up approximately 4% of the sample.

What the study reported, not specific to this receptor: The amount of clinical and demographic metadata varied by source and participant and was provided uncurated.

CDR1 is given as ENHRY and CDR2 as SYGVKD, both from the germline V gene. V lost 2 bases and J lost 1 base; the stretch between them is 10 bases long. The CDR3 spans 15 residues, from the cysteine through the phenylalanine. The only DNA kept is the CDR3, 45 bases in frame from the first base. In the case of this clone: Its antigen is unknown. Per-base qualities were not stored, and no clone one base away is much larger.

The collaborating institutions used their own protocols to collect whole blood in K2EDTA tubes. For TCRbeta analysis, collaborators shipped samples as frozen whole blood, isolated PBMCs, or DNA extracted from either of those sample types. The receptor's source is a woman between 45 and 65 years old with active or convalescent COVID-19. The chain is encoded by TRBV10-3 joined to TRBJ2-3, with the D segment identity uncertain. The material sequenced was peripheral blood. CDR3 region: CAISEADTRTDTQYF. The nucleotides are TGTGCCATCAGTGAGGCCGACACTCGCACAGATACGCAGTATTTT.